Following are 24 T cell receptor beta chains from one sample sequenced in a study of beta chain features in type 1 diabetes. No antigen has been identified for these receptors. The study reverse transcribed the entire isolated RNA, so it sequenced expressed TCRB transcripts. The repertoire was sequenced with immunoSEQ multiplex PCR; TCRdb's copy has only in-frame clones and lacks some. The sample lists 300,000 to 350,000 clones, roughly 13% occurring once. Study findings and constraints: People with Type 1 diabetes carried modestly yet significantly shorter TCRB CDR3s in all four CD4+ subsets.

Sequenced sample: naive CD4+ T cells from blood. The receptors were sampled from a woman in her late teens or twenties with type 1 diabetes.

The rearrangement joins TRBV9 to TRBJ2-1, with no clear D. The ends were cut back, 2 bases at V and 3 bases at J, with 15 bases in the middle. The CDR3 loop spans 16 amino acids. Per the germline V gene, CDR1 is SGDLS and CDR2 is YYNGEE. As DNA, the CDR3 is TGTGCCAGCAGCGTGATGAGTGGTACTCACTACAATGAGCAGTTCTTC. Protein sequence: CASSVMSGTHYNEQFF.

This chain uses TRBV5-4 with TRBJ2-7, with 10 bases that match TRBD2. V lost 2 bases to trimming and J lost 4 bases; unmatched junction nucleotides: 12. Germline V gene lookup returns CDR1 SGHNT and CDR2 YYREEE (reference sequence). CDR3 length equals 17 residues. CDR3 nucleotides: TGTGCCAGCAGCTTCTACTCAAGCGGGAGGGGATCTTACGAGCAGTACTTC. Its protein is CASSFYSSGRGSYEQYF.

Note on this clone: At one of its ends the junction is not consistent with the germline gene, which may arise from a read error. The genes are TRBV7-9 and TRBJ2-3; 9 nucleotides match TRBD2. This CDR3 comprises 15 residues. Germline lookup yields CDR1 SEHNR and CDR2 FQNEAQ (reference sequence). The CDR3: CASSVAGVSTDTQYF. CDR3 bases: TGTGCCAGCAGCGTAGCGGGAGTGAGCACAGATACGCAGTATTTT.

This clone came up many times. J is TRBJ2-7 and V is TRBV21-1; the table gives TRBD2 as D, unverified against the DNA. TRBV21-1 is annotated as a pseudogene. The length of the CDR3 is 12 residues. CDR3 in amino acids: CASSHGGSEQYF. The CDR3 DNA reads as TGTGCCAGCAGCCACGGGGGTAGCGAGCAGTACTTC.

The chain uses TRBV6-5 and TRBJ2-1; weak D call: TRBD1 (5 bases). Trimming cost V 4 bases and J 7 bases, with 14 bases left between them. This CDR3 contains 14 residues. Germline CDR1 is MNHEY and CDR2 is SVGAGI. The CDR3 protein is CASSSAGWENEQFF. CDR3 nucleotides: TGTGCCAGCAGTTCCGCAGGGTGGGAAAATGAGCAGTTCTTC.

This chain connects TRBV15 to TRBJ2-3, with D possibly being TRBD2 (5 bases). The CDR3 loop spans 15 amino acids. Trimming removed 5 bases at V and 2 bases at J, with 14 bases between. Germline V lookup: CDR1 LNHNV, CDR2 YYDKDF (reference sequence). CDR3 DNA: TGTGCCACCAGCGTTCAGTCGGGGATCACAGATACGCAGTATTTT. Protein: CATSVQSGITDTQYF. The complete variable domain, with remaining parts taken from reference TRBV15 and TRBJ2-3, reads DAMVIQNPRYQVTQFGKPVTLSCSQTLNHNVMYWYQQKSSQAPKLLFHYYDKDFNNEADTPDNFQSRRPNTSFCFLDIRSPGLGDTAMYLCATSVQSGITDTQYFGPGTRLTVL.

In nucleotides, the CDR3 is TGTGCCAGCAGCTTATTTAGCGGACAAGAGACCCAGTACTTC. Residues: CASSLFSGQETQYF. The gene calls are TRBV7-9 and TRBJ2-5; maybe TRBD2 (6 bases). The germline V and J ends were trimmed by 2 bases and 2 bases, with 9 bases remaining between them. CDR1 is SEHNR, CDR2 FQNEAQ, per germline (reference sequence). This CDR3 has 14 amino acids.

This clone turned up a few times. The V call is TRBV4-1, the J call TRBJ2-3; 11 positions agree with TRBD2. V lost 0 bases to trimming and J lost 0 bases; unmatched junction nucleotides: 5. Germline lookup yields CDR1 MGHRA and CDR2 YSYEKL. The CDR3 runs to 18 residues. In DNA, the CDR3 is TGCGCCAGCAGCCAAGATCTGGGGACTAGCGGCAGCACAGATACGCAGTATTTT. Translated: CASSQDLGTSGSTDTQYF.

This clone was observed a handful of times. The genes are TRBV18 and TRBJ1-5, with D perhaps TRBD1 (5 bases). V was cut by 5 bases and J by 2 bases, with 10 bases left in between. Germline lookup yields CDR1 KGHSH and CDR2 LQKENI. There are 14 residues in the CDR3. CDR3 nucleotides: TGTGCCAGCTCAGGGCGGGACGGCAATCAGCCCCAGCATTTT. Residues: CASSGRDGNQPQHF.

Only a few counts were recorded for this clone. This sequence joins TRBV30 and TRBJ1-5, with D maybe TRBD1 (5 bases). The ends were cut back, 0 bases at V and 9 bases at J, with 12 bases in the middle. The CDR3 is made up of 13 amino acids. Germline V gene lookup returns CDR1 GTSNPN and CDR2 SVGIG (reference sequence). CDR3 coding DNA: TGTGCCTGGAGTGTAGGGGAGCGGGGGCCCCAGCATTTT. Protein sequence: CAWSVGERGPQHF.

The genes are TRBV7-9 and TRBJ2-5, with TRBD1 matching over 10 bases. This CDR3 region has 15 residues. V lost 5 bases, J lost 5 bases, and 8 bases stayed unmatched. Germline V lookup: CDR1 SEHNR, CDR2 FQNEAQ (reference sequence). The CDR3 loop is CASSPTGGRGETQYF. DNA for the CDR3: TGTGCCAGCAGCCCGACAGGGGGCAGGGGGGAGACCCAGTACTTC.

The V and J genes are TRBV7-2 and TRBJ2-6; 7 bases agree with TRBD1. The CDR3 sequence is 15 residues long. The germline gives CDR1 SGHTA, CDR2 FQGNSA. Unmatched junction bases numbered 4, after V lost 5 bases and J lost 3 bases. The CDR3 region has the DNA TGTGCCAGCAGCACAGGGGTAGGTGGGGCCAACGTCCTGACTTTC. Its translation is CASSTGVGGANVLTF.

The genes are TRBV30 and TRBJ2-7, with 8 bases aligning to TRBD2. J lost 3 bases, V lost 5 bases, and 18 bases had no gene match. CDR3 length: 17 residues. Germline CDR1 and CDR2: GTSNPN and SVGIG (reference sequence). In nucleotides, the CDR3 is TGTGCCTGGGGTCGGGATACTCGACTAGCGAGGTACTACGAGCAGTACTTC. It specifies CAWGRDTRLARYYEQYF.

V gene TRBV7-3 combines with J gene TRBJ1-2, with 8 nucleotides matching TRBD1. CDR3 length equals 13 residues. Germline V gene lookup returns CDR1 SGHTA and CDR2 FQGTGA. The V and J ends lost 4 bases and 8 bases, in that order; junction bases with no gene match: 6. CDR3 sequence (DNA): TGTGCCAGCAGCTCCGGACAGGGTGGCGGCTACACCTTC. This gives the protein CASSSGQGGGYTF.

This clone was observed a handful of times. The chain recombines TRBV25-1 with TRBJ1-1, with D unresolved. CDR1 and CDR2 (germline): MGHDK, SYGVNS. The CDR3 loop spans 14 amino acids. Trimming took 3 bases from V and 0 from J, leaving 8 bases between them. The CDR3 protein is CASSDRVMNTEAFF. The CDR3 coding sequence is TGTGCCAGCAGTGATAGAGTTATGAACACTGAAGCTTTCTTT.

The J gene is TRBJ1-1, the V gene TRBV6-5, with a possible D match to TRBD1 (6 bases). Trimming cost V 0 bases and J 4 bases, with 9 bases left between them. CDR3 length: 14 residues. The germline gives CDR1 MNHEY, CDR2 SVGAGI. The CDR3 loop is CASSYSQGSTEAFF. In DNA, the CDR3 is TGTGCCAGCAGTTACTCCCAGGGGAGCACTGAAGCTTTCTTT.

This clone was observed a few times. The rearrangement joins TRBV5-1 to TRBJ2-1; TRBD2 is a possible D gene (6 bases). Germline V gene lookup returns CDR1 SGHRS and CDR2 YFSETQ. This CDR3 has 14 residues. The germline V and J ends were trimmed by 6 bases and 6 bases, with 16 bases remaining between them. The CDR3 nucleotides are TGCGCCAGCAAGATTCGGGGACTTTCCAATGAGCAGTTCTTC. It yields the protein CASKIRGLSNEQFF. The entire variable domain, with the rest obtained from reference TRBV5-1 and TRBJ2-1, is as follows: KAGVTQTPRYLIKTRGQQVTLSCSPISGHRSVSWYQQTPGQGLQFLFEYFSETQRNKGNFPGRFSGRQFSNSRSEMNVSTLELGDSALYLCASKIRGLSNEQFFGPGTRLTVL.

The CDR3 loop is CAWRPGQTGELFF. In nucleotides, the CDR3 is TGTGCCTGGAGGCCCGGACAGACCGGGGAGCTGTTTTTT. The chain joins TRBV30 to TRBJ2-2; perhaps TRBD1 as D (6 bases). CDR1 GTSNPN and CDR2 SVGIG come from the germline V gene (reference sequence). Deletions cut 3 bases from V and 5 bases from J, with 10 bases between. This CDR3 comprises 13 residues.

The rearrangement links TRBV9 to TRBJ1-1, with D maybe TRBD1 (5 bases). The CDR3 runs to 16 residues. Germline V lookup: CDR1 SGDLS, CDR2 YYNGEE. V lost 4 bases to trimming and J lost 5 bases, with 21 bases between them. CDR3 region: CASSHSAGPGGTEAFF. The CDR3 bases are TGTGCCAGCAGCCATTCCGCAGGGCCGGGGGGAACTGAAGCTTTCTTT.

Only a few counts were recorded for this clone. The sample has other DNA sequences that encode this CDR3 too. The V gene is TRBV30, the J gene TRBJ1-5; D not certain. This CDR3 contains 13 residues. The germline V and J ends were trimmed by 0 bases and 4 bases, with 7 bases remaining between them. From germline, CDR1 is GTSNPN and CDR2 SVGIG (reference sequence). The CDR3, as DNA: TGTGCCTGGAGTGTGGCGGGTAATCAGCCCCAGCATTTT. Encoded protein: CAWSVAGNQPQHF. The full variable domain, its missing parts supplied by reference TRBV30 and TRBJ1-5, is SQTIHQWPATLVQPVGSPLSLECTVEGTSNPNLYWYRQAAGRGLQLLFYSVGIGQISSEVPQNLSASRPQDRQFILSSKKLLLSDSGFYLCAWSVAGNQPQHFGDGTRLSIL.

There are a few counts of this clone. The sample contains more than one DNA sequence encoding this CDR3. The rearrangement uses TRBV7-9 and TRBJ2-3; the D gene is possibly TRBD2 (5 bases). Trimming took off 4 bases at V and 3 bases at J, with 8 bases between the two ends. The length of the CDR3 is 13 residues. Per the germline V gene, CDR1 is SEHNR and CDR2 is FQNEAQ (reference sequence). The CDR3 is CASSSRGTDTQYF. DNA of the CDR3: TGTGCCAGCAGCTCCCGGGGAACAGATACGCAGTATTTT.

The chain employs TRBV10-3 and TRBJ1-1; 11 bases fit TRBD1. The germline V gene has CDR1 ENHRY and CDR2 SYGVKD. With V trimmed by 3 bases and J by 7 bases, 4 bases remained unmatched. CDR3 length equals 14 residues. CDR3 sequence reads: CAISDRTGGNEAFF. CDR3 sequence (DNA): TGTGCCATCAGTGACAGGACAGGGGGCAATGAAGCTTTCTTT.

V is TRBV19 and J is TRBJ2-1; 7 bases line up with TRBD2. The CDR3 contains 15 residues. CDR1 LNHDA and CDR2 SQIVND come from the germline V gene (reference sequence). J lost 8 bases, V lost 3 bases, and 10 bases had no gene match. CDR3 coding DNA: TGTGCCAGTAGTATCAGGACGGGGGGATGGGATGAGCAGTTCTTC. It encodes CASSIRTGGWDEQFF.

This clone was observed a handful of times. The V gene is TRBV5-4, the J gene TRBJ2-5; TRBD1 is a possible D gene (6 bases). CDR1 is SGHNT, CDR2 YYREEE, per germline (reference sequence). Between the trimmed V and J ends, which lost 4 bases and 4 bases, there was a span of 14 bases. This CDR3 has 14 residues. DNA of the CDR3: TGTGCCAGCAGCCAACAGGGTGGGGCAGAGACCCAGTACTTC. Translating it yields CASSQQGGAETQYF.